This is a list of T cell receptor beta chains from one sample in a study of blood T cell repertoires in COVID-19. The data were produced by immunoSEQ multiplex PCR, yet TCRdb's version contains in-frame clones alone and is incomplete. The sample has under 250,000 clones; roughly 86% are singletons. The sequenced sample consisted of peripheral blood. These receptors were collected from a woman of 80 years or more with COVID-19, enrolled during active disease. Each CDR3 is given with its conserved first and last residue. Each record gives: V gene, J gene, CDR3 protein.

TRBV7-8	TRBJ1-2	CASSLAAGYYGYTF
TRBV9	TRBJ1-6	CASSVEEGGPLHF
TRBV18	TRBJ2-6	CASSPGGGGANVLTF
TRBV7-2	TRBJ2-2	CASSAQGAGTGELFF
TRBV30	TRBJ1-2	CAWFLAYGYTF
TRBV20-1	TRBJ2-5	CSASGPGGETQYF
TRBV6-5	TRBJ1-2	CASSYRLDRAYGYTF
TRBV25-1	TRBJ1-1	CASSPAPGQGRTEAFF
TRBV9	TRBJ1-4	CASSVGGTGREKLFF
TRBV19	TRBJ1-1	CASSRTRQGPEAFF
TRBV6-6	TRBJ1-3	CASRNQGAIGNTIYF
TRBV6-1	TRBJ1-2	CASSDRDRGLLGYTF
TRBV11-3	TRBJ2-5	CASSLDGTVQETQYF
TRBV5-1	TRBJ2-3	CASSLTGSSTDTQYF
TRBV11-1	TRBJ2-3	CASSLEGKTGITQYF
TRBV28	TRBJ1-4	CASSVTGGILATNEKLFF
TRBV18	TRBJ2-2	CASSPDLYRQGGELFF
TRBV7-3	TRBJ2-3	CASSPTYSTNTQYF
TRBV5-1	TRBJ1-5	CASSLTGGSRQPQHF
TRBV7-8	TRBJ1-2	CASSARYGTGGAGGYGYTF
TRBV20-1	TRBJ2-1	CSASGLAGGPHNEQFF
TRBV6-5	TRBJ1-6	CASSYSGTGSVPHF
TRBV2	TRBJ2-7	CASSAYGTGSSEQYF
TRBV6-5	TRBJ1-2	CASSSDRGAGYGYTF
TRBV13	TRBJ1-3	CASSLVAAAQGGNTIYF
TRBV5-1	TRBJ2-3	CASSLVTEGLLTQYF
TRBV10-1	TRBJ2-3	CASSESTAGPTDTQYF
TRBV3-1/TRBV3-2	TRBJ1-1	CASSPLTSNTEAFF
TRBV7-8	TRBJ1-3	CASSLGTASGNTIYF
TRBV11-2	TRBJ2-1	CASSERLRDFQVNEQFF
TRBV2	TRBJ1-2	CASRQEPTPNYGYTF
TRBV12-3/TRBV12-4	TRBJ1-2	CASLLGPIYGYTF
TRBV28	TRBJ1-2	CASRGGTESNYGYTF
TRBV7-6	TRBJ2-1	CASSTRQATYNEQFF
TRBV5-1	TRBJ2-7	CASSLTGLSSYEQYF
TRBV6-1	TRBJ2-3	CASSEAVASGGDTQYF
TRBV6-5	TRBJ1-6	CASSLGGLGNSPLHF
TRBV5-1	TRBJ1-1	CACHFGQGGTEAFF
TRBV6-5	TRBJ1-1	CASSYSGATEAFF
TRBV5-6	TRBJ1-5	CASSLWLSNQPQHF
TRBV3-1/TRBV3-2	TRBJ1-3	CASSQDTGGGQRLESLSGNTIYF
TRBV5-1	TRBJ1-2	CASSFSGLTGVRYGYTF
TRBV7-2	TRBJ1-1	CASSQGQGKTEAFF
TRBV2	TRBJ2-5	CASSDAGETQYF
TRBV4-1	TRBJ1-4	CASSQVGQGNEKLFF
TRBV28	TRBJ1-2	CASRGQGVNYGYTF
TRBV4-2	TRBJ1-5	CASSQGVTGGNQPQHF
TRBV18	TRBJ2-5	CASSLFRQETQYF
TRBV6-2/TRBV6-3	TRBJ2-1	CASSLGEQGARYNEQFF
TRBV6-6	TRBJ2-7	CASMPDGSSYEQYF
TRBV11-2	TRBJ2-3	CASSLARDTQYF